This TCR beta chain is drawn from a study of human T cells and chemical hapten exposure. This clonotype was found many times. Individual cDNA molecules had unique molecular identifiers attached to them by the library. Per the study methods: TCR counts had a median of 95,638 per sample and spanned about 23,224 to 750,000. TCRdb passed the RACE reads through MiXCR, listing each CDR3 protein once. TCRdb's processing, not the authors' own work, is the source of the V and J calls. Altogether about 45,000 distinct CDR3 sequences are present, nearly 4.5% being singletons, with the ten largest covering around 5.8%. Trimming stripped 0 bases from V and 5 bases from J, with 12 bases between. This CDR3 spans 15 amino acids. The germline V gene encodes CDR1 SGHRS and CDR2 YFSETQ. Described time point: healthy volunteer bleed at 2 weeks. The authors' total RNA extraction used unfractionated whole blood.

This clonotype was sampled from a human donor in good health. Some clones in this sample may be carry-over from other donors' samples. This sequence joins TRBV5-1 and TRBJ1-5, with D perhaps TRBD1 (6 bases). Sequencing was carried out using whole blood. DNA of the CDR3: TGCGCCAGCAGCTTGGGTTGGGGGGCGGATCAGCCCCAGCATTTT. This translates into CASSLGWGADQPQHF.